Sequencing of this TCR beta chain was carried out in a study of cytomegalovirus exposure and HLA in healthy donors (TCRdb year 2017). With respect to the entire study: According to an earlier analysis of several hundred of the donors, about 179 million T cells yielded over 100 million unique TCR beta sequences and about 300 Gb of sequence data. An early release covering about 600 HLA-typed donors comprised approximately 290 gigabases of sequencing data and approximately 85 million unique TCR sequences. Among the roughly 400 genotyped donors, around 81% belonged to the genetic ancestry cluster associated with self-reported Caucasian donors. The study was designed to test whether signatures of past pathogen exposure could be identified by cataloging public T cell receptors. The study used immunosequencing to profile the T cell repertoires of approximately 690 subjects and linked those repertoires to cytomegalovirus serostatus. Along with the approximately 670-subject first cohort, a separate validation cohort of about 110 different subjects was used. To predict cytomegalovirus infection status, the study brought together high-throughput TCR immunosequencing, statistical association of individual TCRs with disease status, and machine learning. To study patterns of TCR occurrence, a later analysis re-analyzed previously published TCR beta repertoires from 666 donors and added high-resolution HLA genotyping. Rather than using new phenotypic data, the later analysis identified candidate immune exposures from TCR beta sequences and from how often those sequences occurred across donors. An earlier analysis of around 640 of the donors used high-throughput TCR beta sequencing to judge whether each TCR beta V gene segment behaved as functional or pseudogenic. Donor age, sex, ethnicity and CMV serostatus were compiled alongside the repertoire data. A later genetic analysis took genome-wide SNP genotypes for about 65% of the roughly 670 donors and used that subset as a discovery cohort. All discovery cohort repertoires had been generated on a single sequencing platform. HLA typing covered class I and class II loci at four-digit resolution. Typing coverage varied by locus: roughly 620-630 donors for A, B, C, DRB1 and DQB1; some 520 for DQA1; over 600 for DPA1; fewer than 480 for DPB1. About five DR-DQ haplotypes were handled as single units for association and clustering, since linkage in the cohort was strong. Among around 400 genotyped donors of the cohort, an average of around 220,000 unique TCR beta nucleotide sequences was sequenced per donor, of which about 19% were non-productive.

A remark on this clone: Its target antigen remains unknown. Nothing much larger sits one base from this clone, and base qualities are not available.

Spanning cysteine to phenylalanine, the CDR3 consists of 17 amino acids. Just CDR3 DNA is preserved here, 51 bases in frame from base 1. The germline V gene specifies LGHNT as CDR1 and FRNRAP as CDR2. Trimming accounts for 1 base at V and 4 bases at J, while the number of junction bases matched to no gene is 7. The cohort comprised fewer than 700 healthy bone marrow donors. At the time of sampling, all cohort members were nominally healthy, though unrecorded immune exposures were likely present. The donor tested CMV seropositive and was one of the 289 seropositive cohort members. A peripheral blood sample was collected from each donor, and TCR beta sequencing was performed on peripheral blood mononuclear cells. The Qiagen DNeasy Blood Extraction Kit was used to extract genomic DNA from the blood cell samples. The library was built by means of the immunoSEQ multiplex PCR assay. A mixture of 60 forward primers for TCR Vbeta segments and 13 reverse primers for TCR Jbeta segments was used in the multiplex PCR. A multiplex PCR assay on genomic DNA amplified the CDR3 region of rearranged TCR beta genes. The Illumina HiSeq System was used to sequence the amplified TCR beta libraries as 87-base-pair reads. The authors' pipeline ran thus. A later analysis counted about 80 million unique TCR beta chains across the roughly 700 repertoires, and 9.5 million to 11 million of these chains were shared by at least two donors. To remove PCR and sequencing errors, raw reads were error-corrected and collapsed into unique sequences using a nearest-neighbor algorithm that merged closely related sequences. CDR3 sequences were aligned to IMGT reference sequences to assign V, D and J gene segments. For a sequence to be retained, at least a six-nucleotide match to both a V gene segment and a J gene segment was required. Rearrangements were called productive when the CDR3 lacked stop codons and stayed in frame with V and J; all others were non-productive. CDR3 was defined according to IMGT convention as the region running from the second conserved V-encoded cysteine to the conserved J-encoded phenylalanine. The earlier analysis of fewer than 700 of the donors excluded sequences that lacked an unambiguous match to a single V gene segment. In an earlier analysis of about 590 of the donors, a V segment was called functional when productive rearrangements were above 56.7%, and segregating when the standard deviation between donors exceeded 5%. To diagnose cytomegalovirus status from the catalog of TCR beta chain sequences, a statistical classification framework was built. A later analysis assigned V and J genes by comparing TCR nucleotide sequences with IMGT/GENE-DB human TR gene sequences. A later analysis assigned CDR3 sequences and most-parsimonious VDJ recombination scenarios with the TCRdist pipeline. In a later analysis, each TCR beta chain was defined by its CDR3 amino acid sequence together with its V-gene family, and reads without a unique V-gene family were excluded. A later analysis removed 592 highly shared, low-generation-probability nucleotide sequences to deal with suspected cross-contamination and a sequencing artifact. A later analysis calculated a clonal expansion index for each public chain from normalized within-repertoire ranks of inferred template counts. In a later analysis, generation probabilities were computed using a VDJ recombination model fitted to out-of-frame rearrangements, and the results were checked against IGoR. In a later analysis, hypergeometric tests were used to score TCR-TCR, TCR-HLA and TCR-CMV co-occurrence, with a repertoire-size bias correction applied to TCR pairs. False discovery rates were estimated in a later analysis by permuting HLA or CMV assignments 20 times. In a later analysis, co-occurring TCRs were grouped using DBSCAN, with TCRdist sequence similarity added in when clustering inside HLA-allele-positive subsets. Repertoires with fewer than 30,000 or more than 120,000 public chains, plus five repertoires with anomalous nucleotide sharing, were excluded from co-occurrence clustering. Not all clones reach the TCRdb copy of this immuneACCESS table, which keeps in-frame sequences only. Checked studies attribute under half of the gap to unresolved V genes and leave the rest unexplained. Clonal size and the V and J genes are those of that table, whereas D and trimming came from the DNA. Recorded for this sample are roughly 100,000 clones; roughly an eighth of them occurred a single time. Approximately 16% of the sample belongs to the ten largest clones.

Overall results and qualifications from the work: At a false discovery rate of 0.05, a later analysis linked fewer than 20,000 TCR beta sequences to specific HLA alleles. The earlier analysis of 587 of the donors excluded approximately 15 rarely observed V segments, including chromosome 9 orphons, because counts were too low. The cohort was sequenced for TCR beta chains only, and without alpha or paired-chain data the features that could be detected were limited. A few of the identified cytomegalovirus-associated TCR beta chains were confirmed in vitro to be specific for cytomegalovirus antigens. CMV serostatus was the only immune exposure information available for the cohort. Linkage disequilibrium might explain the correlated functional status among segregating V segments, but an unknown experimental factor could not be excluded. Roughly uniform sequencing depth across donors was assumed in presence/absence analyses, although this assumption may not hold. The study gave a list of 150 to 200 TCR beta chains associated with cytomegalovirus. Cytomegalovirus status was reported to be diagnosed by the classifier with high specificity and sensitivity in both the original and validation cohorts. When HLA alleles, especially DR and DQ, strongly co-occurred, attributing TCR associations to individual alleles was difficult. In an earlier analysis of fewer than 700 of the donors, most TCR beta V segments appeared in productive rearrangements about 87% or about 30% of the time, broadly matching IMGT annotations. In a later genetic analysis, fewer N-insertions in productive TCRs were reported among donors in an Asian-associated ancestry cluster than the approximately 710-donor mean. In a later analysis, most CMV-associated TCR beta chains were found to appear HLA-restricted, with HLA associations seemingly driven largely by CMV exposure. Most TCR sequences were seen in very few donors, while some public TCRs were found in many individuals. According to the authors, the approach could potentially be generalized to other disease states and immunological phenotypes. A later analysis found that TCR association rates varied across HLA loci, with DRB1 alleles showing the most associated TCRs and HLA-C alleles the fewest. A later genetic analysis associated a missense DCLRE1C variant with V-gene and J-gene trimming of TCR beta chains, and an independent cohort replicated the association. The 87-base-pair reads could not distinguish some IMGT-functional V segments, including TRBV6-2 and TRBV6-3, so those segments were excluded. A later analysis reported that several top co-occurrence clusters appeared linked to parvovirus B19, influenza, CMV and Epstein-Barr virus. A cluster of highly shared sequence variants was judged likely to be a technical artifact of the sequencing pipeline. A later analysis found that HLA-associated TCR beta chains were more clonally expanded and had lower generation probabilities than equally common non-associated chains. Because some donors lacked HLA typing at each locus, the association tests relied only on the typed subset. A further reported finding was that TCR beta sequences accurately predicted the HLA-A and HLA-B alleles for most subjects in the first cohort.

The chain was built from TRBV12-5 and TRBJ2-2, with 9 bases matching TRBD1. Sequenced input: PBMCs. The receptor was isolated from a middle-aged man in good health and CMV-seropositive. The DNA sequence reads TGTGCTAGTGGTTTGGCGCTACAGGGGGCTCGCACCGGGGAGCTGTTTTTT. This yields the protein CASGLALQGARTGELFF.